Listed below are T cell receptor beta chains from one sample, sequenced in a study of PD-1 blockade in classical Hodgkin lymphoma. Measured with immunoSEQ multiplex PCR; TCRdb has only the in-frame clones, and not every one. Of 20,000 to 25,000 clones listed, 94% are singletons. The specimen was peripheral blood mononuclear cells (PBMCs). These receptors were obtained from a human donor with classical Hodgkin lymphoma. The CDR3 runs from the conserved cysteine through the conserved F or W. The D gene is left open where the match is weak. Clone size appears in some rows only: once, few, many, or a class for an expanded clone.

CDR3 length	V gene	D gene	clone size	J gene	CDR3 DNA	CDR3 protein
12	TRBV10-3	NA	NA	TRBJ2-2	TGTGCCATCATGCTCCCTACCGGGGAGCTGTTTTTT	CAIMLPTGELFF
14	TRBV19	NA	NA	TRBJ1-6	TGTGCCAGTAGGCCGGGACGTGGAAATTCACCCCTCCACTTT	CASRPGRGNSPLHF
13	TRBV6-1	NA	NA	TRBJ1-1	TGTGCCAGCAGTAGGCAGGGGAACACTGAAGCTTTCTTT	CASSRQGNTEAFF
13	TRBV5-1	NA	NA	TRBJ2-1	TGCGCCAGCAGCATAGTTAGCTACAATGAGCAGTTCTTC	CASSIVSYNEQFF
13	TRBV29-1	NA	NA	TRBJ1-2	TGCAGCGTTGGACAGAACACTAACTATGGCTACACCTTC	CSVGQNTNYGYTF
13	TRBV6-5	NA	NA	TRBJ1-1	TGTGCCAGCAGTTACTCGGGGGGCACTGAAGCTTTCTTT	CASSYSGGTEAFF
15	TRBV10-2	NA	NA	TRBJ2-1	TGCGCCAGCAGTGATTCGGCAGGGTTCGGCAATGAGCAGTTCTTC	CASSDSAGFGNEQFF
15	TRBV18	TRBD1	NA	TRBJ1-5	TGTGCCAGCTCATCGGGACAGGGGGTAAATCAGCCCCAGCATTTT	CASSSGQGVNQPQHF
14	TRBV27	NA	NA	TRBJ1-5	TGTGCCAGCAGTTTCGGACGGAACAATCAGCCCCAGCATTTT	CASSFGRNNQPQHF
12	TRBV30	TRBD1	NA	TRBJ2-7	TGTGCCTGGAGTACCACAGGGGACGAGCAGTACTTC	CAWSTTGDEQYF
14	TRBV7-2	NA	NA	TRBJ1-1	TGTGCCAGCAGCTTAGGTACCACGAACACTGAAGCTTTCTTT	CASSLGTTNTEAFF
15	TRBV18	NA	NA	TRBJ2-6	TGTGCCAGCTCACCACTGGGCCCTGGGGCCAACGTCCTGACTTTC	CASSPLGPGANVLTF
16	TRBV11-2	NA	once	TRBJ1-2	TGTGCCAGCAGCTTAGATCAGGCAGGTTTTTACTATGGCTACACCTTC	CASSLDQAGFYYGYTF
13	TRBV2	TRBD2	NA	TRBJ2-1	TGTGCCAGCAGCGGCGGGGGGGCGAATGAGCAGTTCTTC	CASSGGGANEQFF
14	TRBV10-2	NA	NA	TRBJ2-7	TGCGCCAGCAGTGAGTCCGCGGTCTCCTACGAGCAGTACTTC	CASSESAVSYEQYF
11	TRBV20-1	NA	NA	TRBJ2-7	TGCAGTGCCCAACAATCCTACGAGCAGTACTTC	CSAQQSYEQYF
14	TRBV7-2	NA	NA	TRBJ1-2	TGTGCCAGCAGTAGAGGGACGGAGAACTATGGCTACACCTTC	CASSRGTENYGYTF
16	TRBV28	TRBD2	NA	TRBJ2-7	TGTGCCAGCAGTTTACTGTCTGGGACTAACTCCCCCGGGCAGTACTTC	CASSLLSGTNSPGQYF
13	TRBV28	NA	NA	TRBJ2-3	TGTGCCAGCAGTTTAGGAAGGATGGATACGCAGTATTTT	CASSLGRMDTQYF
13	TRBV29-1	NA	NA	TRBJ2-5	TGCAGCTCCTCGAGCATCAGCGCCGAGACCCAGTACTTC	CSSSSISAETQYF
11	TRBV29-1	NA	NA	TRBJ2-7	TGCAGCGTTCTTACCTACGGCGAGCAGTACTTC	CSVLTYGEQYF
12	TRBV7-9	NA	NA	TRBJ1-2	TGTGCCAGCAGCTTCGACAGTCATGGCTACACCTTC	CASSFDSHGYTF
14	TRBV30	TRBD2	NA	TRBJ2-1	TGTGCCGGAGGGACTAGCGGGATCTACAATGAGCAGTTCTTC	CAGGTSGIYNEQFF
14	TRBV30	NA	once	TRBJ1-1	TGTGCCTGGAGGTTGGGACACCCGAACACTGAAGCTTTCTTT	CAWRLGHPNTEAFF
12	TRBV19	NA	NA	TRBJ1-1	TGTGCCAGTAGTATAGACAGATCTGAAGCTTTCTTT	CASSIDRSEAFF
16	TRBV5-4	TRBD2	NA	TRBJ2-1	TGTGCCAGCAGCTCGGGGGCTAGCGGGAGGACCAATGAGCAGTTCTTC	CASSSGASGRTNEQFF
16	TRBV13	NA	NA	TRBJ2-5	TGTGCCAGCAGCTTAGGATTGGTCGGGAGCCAAGAGACCCAGTACTTC	CASSLGLVGSQETQYF
14	TRBV27	NA	NA	TRBJ1-3	TGTGCCAGCAGTTCGGGGAGCTCTGGAAACACCATATATTTT	CASSSGSSGNTIYF
14	TRBV11-3	TRBD2	NA	TRBJ2-1	TGTGCCAGCAGCACTAGCGGGTCCTACAATGAGCAGTTCTTC	CASSTSGSYNEQFF
14	TRBV19	NA	NA	TRBJ1-1	TGTGCCAGTAGTAGTCAGACAGTGAACACTGAAGCTTTCTTT	CASSSQTVNTEAFF